Included here is one T cell receptor (beta chain) sequence, with context. Its cognate antigen is unknown. Thawed PBMCs were FACS-sorted into unstimulated CD4+CD25+CD127- regulatory T cells, CD4+CD25- non-regulatory cells, CD4 and CD8 cells. Method: immunoSEQ multiplex PCR; TCRdb's copy keeps in-frame clones and lacks some. The table has about 100,000 clones, 90% to 95% seen once. The sample belongs to a study of Tregs in tolerant kidney transplant recipients. Study-wide results and caveats: Few patients were studied, so findings need validation in larger groups. Nucleotide sequences could not be compared across some patients' samples due to primer changes.

Here the sequenced sample was CD4+ T cells from blood, taken before the transplant. The source of this sequence is a human donor who received a combined kidney and bone marrow transplant.

CDR3 coding DNA: TGCAGCGTTTCGGCGGCTAGCGGGATTTACAATGAGCAGTTCTTC. Its protein product is CSVSAASGIYNEQFF. V and J are TRBV29-1 and TRBJ2-1, with 9 nucleotides matching TRBD2. Trimming removed 5 bases from V and 4 bases from J; junction bases left unmatched: 9. The CDR3 is 15 residues long. Germline CDR1 reads SQVTM; CDR2 reads ANQGSEA.